Shown below are 19 T cell receptor beta chains from a single sample sequenced in a study of cytomegalovirus exposure and HLA in healthy donors. Researchers ran the PCR with 60 Vbeta and 13 Jbeta primers. Here immunoSEQ multiplex PCR was the method, and the copy in TCRdb shows in-frame clones only, minus some. Among 150,000 to 200,000 clones listed, 82% were seen once. The sequencing input was PBMCs. Receptor source: a girl aged 2 to 9 in good health and CMV-seropositive.

The V and J genes are TRBV4-2 and TRBJ1-1; TRBD1 aligns across 11 bases. Germline values: CDR1 LGHNA, CDR2 YNFKEQ. Trimming took 0 bases from V and 4 from J; bases not matched to a gene: 1. CDR3 size: 15 residues. The CDR3 DNA is TGTGCCAGCAGCCAAGAGGGGACAGGGGGCACTGAAGCTTTCTTT. Its protein is CASSQEGTGGTEAFF.

The chain recombines TRBV7-6 with TRBJ2-7; 11 bases fit TRBD1. V was clipped by 1 base and J by 4 bases; unmatched bases: 3. The length of the CDR3 is 15 residues. Germline V gene data show CDR1 as SGHVS and CDR2 as FNYEAQ. CDR3 region: CASSLDGTGGYEQYF. CDR3 coding DNA: TGTGCCAGCAGCTTAGACGGGACAGGGGGTTACGAGCAGTACTTC.

The rearrangement links TRBV5-4 to TRBJ2-5; D unclear. The J call may be wrong; the DNA end is better matched by TRBJ2-7. The germline CDR1 and CDR2 sequences are SGHNT and YYREEE (reference sequence). CDR3 size: 11 residues. CDR3 residues: CASSLTYEQYF. CDR3 nucleotide sequence: TGTGCCAGCAGCTTGACCTACGAGCAGTACTTC.

This chain joins TRBV30 and TRBJ1-6; D is uncertain. There are 14 residues in the CDR3. Germline V gene lookup returns CDR1 GTSNPN and CDR2 SVGIG (reference sequence). V was trimmed by 3 bases and J by 9 bases, leaving 15 bases between them. CDR3 DNA sequence: TGTGCCTGGAGCGAAGGCGCTCGGAGTTCACCCCTCCACTTT. Residues: CAWSEGARSSPLHF.

This clone came up a few times. V usage is TRBV6-1 and J usage is TRBJ2-4; 8 bases match TRBD1. CDR3 length: 15 residues. Trimming cost V 3 bases and J 8 bases; bases outside gene matches: 9. Germline V gene lookup returns CDR1 MNHNS and CDR2 SASEGT. CDR3 coding DNA: TGTGCCAGCAGTGATTCGTCAGGGGGCTACGACATTCAGTACTTC. Translating gives CASSDSSGGYDIQYF.

V is TRBV27 and J is TRBJ2-7, with D possibly matching TRBD2 (5 bases). With 11 bases removed from V and 0 bases from J, the gap between germline ends came to 17 bases. Germline assignment: CDR1 MNHEY and CDR2 SMNVEV (reference sequence). This CDR3 contains 14 residues. The CDR3 DNA reads TGTGCCCCTCGGCCCCGAGGGAGCTCCTACGAGCAGTACTTC. Its protein product is CAPRPRGSSYEQYF.

The gene calls are TRBV12-5 and TRBJ2-3, with 7 bases aligning to TRBD2. CDR3 length equals 19 residues. CDR1 and CDR2 from the germline V gene are LGHNT and FRNRAP. V was pared by 2 bases and J by 0 bases, with 14 bases of the junction left unmatched. The DNA for the CDR3 is TGTGCTAGTGGTTTGTCTCCTGGGGGGAGGGGTACTAGCACAGATACGCAGTATTTT. Amino acids: CASGLSPGGRGTSTDTQYF. Using reference TRBV12-5 and TRBJ2-3 for the parts outside the CDR3, the full variable domain is DARVTQTPRHKVTEMGQEVTMRCQPILGHNTVFWYRQTMMQGLELLAYFRNRAPLDDSGMPKDRFSAEMPDATLATLKIQPSEPRDSAVYFCASGLSPGGRGTSTDTQYFGPGTRLTVL.

This clone was found once. J is TRBJ1-1 and V is TRBV30; tentative D call: TRBD1 (6 bases). This CDR3 is 11 amino acids long. The V end lost 2 bases, the J end lost 5 bases, and 6 bases lay between the germline ends. Germline assignment: CDR1 GTSNPN and CDR2 SVGIG (reference sequence). CDR3 sequence (DNA): TGTGCCTGGAGTAGGGGGACTGAAGCTTTCTTT. This translates into CAWSRGTEAFF.

J is TRBJ1-1 and V is TRBV30, with a weak D call TRBD1 (5 bases). Germline V lookup: CDR1 GTSNPN, CDR2 SVGIG (reference sequence). V shed 5 bases and J shed 2 bases, with 12 bases lying between them. This CDR3 is 13 amino acids long. CDR3 nucleotides: TGTGCCTGGTGCCGGGGGGGTAACACTGAAGCTTTCTTT. Translated: CAWCRGGNTEAFF.

DNA for the CDR3: TGCGCCAGCAGCCAATTCGGGACTGGGGCTGGAAACACCATATATTTT. Translating it yields CASSQFGTGAGNTIYF. The rearrangement uses TRBV4-1 and TRBJ1-3, with D perhaps TRBD1 (5 bases). This CDR3 region has 16 residues. Germline V gives CDR1 MGHRA, CDR2 YSYEKL. The V end was cut by 2 bases, the J end by 2 bases, with 13 bases between.

This chain uses TRBV15 with TRBJ2-5; D unresolved. The CDR3 extends over 14 amino acids. V was shortened by 3 bases and J by 3 bases, with 11 bases between the two germline ends. Germline V gene sequence: CDR1 LNHNV, CDR2 YYDKDF (reference sequence). The CDR3 DNA sequence: TGTGCCACCAGCAGGGCTTTAAATGAAGAGACCCAGTACTTC. It yields the protein CATSRALNEETQYF.

This chain joins TRBV2 and TRBJ2-7; D remains unclear. Trimming shortened V by 4 bases and J by 7 bases, and 8 bases separated the two germline ends. Per germline, CDR1 SNHLY and CDR2 FYNNEI. The CDR3 consists of 11 residues. This CDR3 reads CASSARLEQYF. CDR3 nucleotides: TGTGCCAGCAGTGCAAGACTGGAGCAGTACTTC.

The chain uses TRBV13 and TRBJ1-5; no reliable D call. Germline loops: CDR1 PRHDT, CDR2 FYEKMQ (reference sequence). The CDR3 has 14 amino acids. The V gene lost 4 bases and the J gene lost 2 bases, with 9 bases spanning the gap. Here the CDR3 reads CASSSHNCNQPQHF. In nucleotides, the CDR3 is TGTGCCAGCAGCTCCCACAATTGCAATCAGCCCCAGCATTTT.

This chain links TRBV6-1 with TRBJ2-2; 12 positions agree with TRBD2. V dropped 5 bases and J dropped 6; count of bases not matched to a gene: 4. The CDR3 is made up of 15 amino acids. Per the germline V gene, CDR1 is MNHNS and CDR2 is SASEGT. In DNA form, the CDR3 reads TGTGCCAGCAGTAGGCTAGCGGGAGGGCCCGGGGAGCTGTTTTTT. Translated, it gives CASSRLAGGPGELFF.

J is TRBJ1-1 and V is TRBV27; D call uncertain. CDR1 and CDR2 (germline): MNHEY, SMNVEV (reference sequence). The V and J ends lost 2 bases and 4 bases respectively, with 11 bases between them. This CDR3 has 14 residues. CDR3 protein: CASSLGLYSTEAFF. In DNA form, the CDR3 reads TGTGCCAGCAGTTTAGGGCTCTACAGCACTGAAGCTTTCTTT.

The rearrangement links TRBV6-5 to TRBJ1-5, with unresolved D. CDR1 MNHEY and CDR2 SVGAGI come from the germline V gene. The CDR3 has 13 residues. Trimming took off 6 bases at V and 6 bases at J, with 12 bases between the two ends. For the CDR3, the DNA is TGTGCCAGCAGCCCAAGTCCCAGTCAGCCCCAGCATTTT. It encodes CASSPSPSQPQHF.

This sequence joins TRBV7-9 and TRBJ2-4; 8 bases are shared with TRBD2. The CDR3 loop spans 16 amino acids. J gave up 7 bases and V 4 bases, and 12 bases lay outside the gene matches. Germline-derived CDR1 and CDR2 are SEHNR and FQNEAQ (reference sequence). The DNA for the CDR3 is TGTGCCAGCAGCTCCCTAGTGGGCGGGAGGAAGAACATTCAGTACTTC. Protein product: CASSSLVGGRKNIQYF.

This clone was recorded only once. The rearrangement joins TRBV5-1 to TRBJ2-2, with 8 bases fitting TRBD2. Per germline, CDR1 SGHRS and CDR2 YFSETQ. V lost 2 bases to trimming and J lost 6 bases; unmatched junction nucleotides: 6. The CDR3 has 15 amino acids. The CDR3 DNA is TGCGCCAGCAGCTTTTGGGCGGGAGGCGCCGGGGAGCTGTTTTTT. Encoded protein: CASSFWAGGAGELFF.

The rearrangement uses TRBV30 and TRBJ1-1; no reliable D call. Germline values: CDR1 GTSNPN, CDR2 SVGIG (reference sequence). The CDR3 has 13 residues. The germline V and J ends were trimmed by 2 bases and 3 bases, with 10 bases remaining between them. The CDR3 loop reads CAWSNRYYTEAFF. The CDR3 DNA reads as TGTGCCTGGAGTAACAGATACTACACTGAAGCTTTCTTT.